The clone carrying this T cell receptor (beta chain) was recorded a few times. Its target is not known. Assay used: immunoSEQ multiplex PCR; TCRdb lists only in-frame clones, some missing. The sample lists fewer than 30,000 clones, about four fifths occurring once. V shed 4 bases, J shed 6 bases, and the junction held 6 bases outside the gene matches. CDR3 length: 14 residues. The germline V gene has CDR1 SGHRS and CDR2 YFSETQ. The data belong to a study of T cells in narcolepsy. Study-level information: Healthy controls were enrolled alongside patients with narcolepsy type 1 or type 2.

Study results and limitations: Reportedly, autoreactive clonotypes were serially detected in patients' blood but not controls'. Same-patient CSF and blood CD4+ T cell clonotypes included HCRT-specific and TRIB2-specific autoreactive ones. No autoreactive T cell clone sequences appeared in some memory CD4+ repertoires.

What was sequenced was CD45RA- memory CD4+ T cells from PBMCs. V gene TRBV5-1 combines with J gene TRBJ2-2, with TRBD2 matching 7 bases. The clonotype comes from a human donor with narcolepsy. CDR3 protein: CASSGGLYAGELFF. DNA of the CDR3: TGCGCCAGCAGCGGGGGACTATATGCCGGGGAGCTGTTTTTT.